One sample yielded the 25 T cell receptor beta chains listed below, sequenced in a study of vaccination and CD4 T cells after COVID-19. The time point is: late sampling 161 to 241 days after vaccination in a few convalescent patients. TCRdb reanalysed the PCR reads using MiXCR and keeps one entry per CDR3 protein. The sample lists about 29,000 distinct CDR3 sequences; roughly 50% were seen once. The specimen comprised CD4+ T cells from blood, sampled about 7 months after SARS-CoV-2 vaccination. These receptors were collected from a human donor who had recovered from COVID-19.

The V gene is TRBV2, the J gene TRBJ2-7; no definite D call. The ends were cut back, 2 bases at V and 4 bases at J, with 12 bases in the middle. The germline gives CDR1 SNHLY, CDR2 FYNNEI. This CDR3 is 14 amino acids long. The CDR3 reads CASSENELGYEQYF. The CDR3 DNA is TGTGCCAGCAGTGAAAACGAGCTGGGGTACGAGCAGTACTTC.

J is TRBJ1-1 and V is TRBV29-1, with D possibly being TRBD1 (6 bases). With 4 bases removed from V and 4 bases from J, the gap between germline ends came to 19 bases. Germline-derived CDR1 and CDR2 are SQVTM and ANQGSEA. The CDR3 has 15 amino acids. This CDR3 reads CSVARGYRAVTEAFF. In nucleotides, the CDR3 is TGCAGCGTTGCCCGGGGATACAGGGCGGTCACTGAAGCTTTCTTT.

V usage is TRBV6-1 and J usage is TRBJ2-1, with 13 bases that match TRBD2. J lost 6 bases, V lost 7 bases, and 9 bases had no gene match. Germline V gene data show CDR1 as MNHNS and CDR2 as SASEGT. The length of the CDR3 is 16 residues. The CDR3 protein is CASTWTSGSFFNEQFF. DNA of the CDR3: TGTGCCAGCACCTGGACTAGCGGGAGTTTCTTCAATGAGCAGTTCTTC.

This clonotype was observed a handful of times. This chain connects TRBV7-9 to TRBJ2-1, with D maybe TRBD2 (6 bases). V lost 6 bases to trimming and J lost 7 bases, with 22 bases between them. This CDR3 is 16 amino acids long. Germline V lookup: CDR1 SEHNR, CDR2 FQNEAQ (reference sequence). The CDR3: CASSPPGLSSPNEQFF. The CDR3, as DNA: TGTGCCAGCAGTCCGCCGGGACTTAGTTCGCCAAATGAGCAGTTCTTC.

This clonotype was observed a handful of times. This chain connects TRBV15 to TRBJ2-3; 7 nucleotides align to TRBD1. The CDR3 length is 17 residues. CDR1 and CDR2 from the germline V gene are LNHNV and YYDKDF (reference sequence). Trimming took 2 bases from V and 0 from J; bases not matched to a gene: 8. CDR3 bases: TGTGCCACCAGCAGACGCGCCCCGGGACAGAGCACAGATACGCAGTATTTT. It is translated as CATSRRAPGQSTDTQYF.

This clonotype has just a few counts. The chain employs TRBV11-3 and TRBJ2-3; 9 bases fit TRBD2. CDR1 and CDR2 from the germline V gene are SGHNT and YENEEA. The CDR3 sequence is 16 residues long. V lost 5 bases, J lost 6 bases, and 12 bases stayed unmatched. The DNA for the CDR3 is TGTGCCAGCAGCCTAGGGCGGCGGGAGGGCCTGGATACGCAGTATTTT. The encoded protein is CASSLGRREGLDTQYF.

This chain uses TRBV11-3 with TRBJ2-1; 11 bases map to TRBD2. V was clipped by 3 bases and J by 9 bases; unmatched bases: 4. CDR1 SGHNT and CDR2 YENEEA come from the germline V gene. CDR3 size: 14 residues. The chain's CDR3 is CASSFTSGRGEQFF. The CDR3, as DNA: TGTGCCAGCAGCTTTACTAGCGGGAGAGGTGAGCAGTTCTTC.

Here the CDR3 DNA reads TGTGCCAGCAGTGCGGGGAGACAGGGTGTCTACGAGCAGTACTTC. Translation: CASSAGRQGVYEQYF. This chain joins TRBV2 and TRBJ2-7, with 7 bases identical to TRBD1. From germline, CDR1 is SNHLY and CDR2 FYNNEI. J was trimmed by 3 bases and V by 4 bases; bases with no gene match: 9. The CDR3 consists of 15 residues. Together with reference TRBV2 and TRBJ2-7, the CDR3 gives the full variable domain: EPEVTQTPSHQVTQMGQEVILRCVPISNHLYFYWYRQILGQKVEFLVSFYNNEISEKSEIFDDQFSVERPDGSNFTLKIRSTKLEDSAMYFCASSAGRQGVYEQYFGPGTRLTVT.

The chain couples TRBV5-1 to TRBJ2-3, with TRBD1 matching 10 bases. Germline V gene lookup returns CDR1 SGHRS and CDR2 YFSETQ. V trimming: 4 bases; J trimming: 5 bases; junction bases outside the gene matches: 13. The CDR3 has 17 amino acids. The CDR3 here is CASSRGGGTGVIDTQYF. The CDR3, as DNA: TGCGCCAGCAGCCGAGGTGGGGGGACAGGGGTAATAGATACGCAGTATTTT. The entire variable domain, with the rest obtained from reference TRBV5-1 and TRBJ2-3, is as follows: KAGVTQTPRYLIKTRGQQVTLSCSPISGHRSVSWYQQTPGQGLQFLFEYFSETQRNKGNFPGRFSGRQFSNSRSEMNVSTLELGDSALYLCASSRGGGTGVIDTQYFGPGTRLTVL.

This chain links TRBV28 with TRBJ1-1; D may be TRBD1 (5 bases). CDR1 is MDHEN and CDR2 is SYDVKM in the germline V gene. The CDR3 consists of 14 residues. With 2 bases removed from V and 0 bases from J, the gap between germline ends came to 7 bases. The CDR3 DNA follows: TGTGCCAGCAGTTTAGTACAGGTGAACACTGAAGCTTTCTTT. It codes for CASSLVQVNTEAFF. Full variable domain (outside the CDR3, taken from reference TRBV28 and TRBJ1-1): DVKVTQSSRYLVKRTGEKVFLECVQDMDHENMFWYRQDPGLGLRLIYFSYDVKMKEKGDIPEGYSVSREKKERFSLILESASTNQTSMYLCASSLVQVNTEAFFGQGTRLTVV.

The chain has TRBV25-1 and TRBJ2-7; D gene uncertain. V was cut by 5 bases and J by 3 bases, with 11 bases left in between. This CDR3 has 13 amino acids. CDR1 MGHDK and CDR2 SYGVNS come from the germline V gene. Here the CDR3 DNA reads TGTGCCAGCAGTCCCCCGACGGTCTACGAGCAGTACTTC. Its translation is CASSPPTVYEQYF.

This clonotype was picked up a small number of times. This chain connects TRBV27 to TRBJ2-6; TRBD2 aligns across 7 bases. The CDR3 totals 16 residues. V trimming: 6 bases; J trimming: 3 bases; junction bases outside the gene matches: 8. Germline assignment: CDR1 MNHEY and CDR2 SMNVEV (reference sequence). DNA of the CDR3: TGTGCCAGCAGCCGTCTCGTAGCGGGTGGGGCCAACGTCCTGACTTTC. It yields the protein CASSRLVAGGANVLTF.

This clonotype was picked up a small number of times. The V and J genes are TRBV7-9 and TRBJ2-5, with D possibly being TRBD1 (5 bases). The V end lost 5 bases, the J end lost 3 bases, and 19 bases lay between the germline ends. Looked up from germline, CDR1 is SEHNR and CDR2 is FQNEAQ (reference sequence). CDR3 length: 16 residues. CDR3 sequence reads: CASSEGAQTNKETQYF. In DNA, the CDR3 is TGTGCCAGCAGCGAAGGGGCGCAAACCAACAAAGAGACCCAGTACTTC.

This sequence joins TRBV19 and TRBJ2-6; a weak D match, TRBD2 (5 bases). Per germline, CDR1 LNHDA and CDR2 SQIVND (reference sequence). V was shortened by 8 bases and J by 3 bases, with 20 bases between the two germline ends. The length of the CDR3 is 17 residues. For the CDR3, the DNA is TGTGCCAGTCAGGCCCCCGAGGGTCTTCTTGGGGCCAACGTCCTGACTTTC. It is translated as CASQAPEGLLGANVLTF.

The chain's CDR3 is CSVPDGGGSGTEPLKQYF. DNA for the CDR3: TGCAGCGTGCCCGACGGGGGGGGTAGCGGGACCGAACCCCTAAAGCAGTATTTT. This chain joins TRBV29-1 and TRBJ2-3; TRBD2 agrees at 8 bases. V lost 6 bases to trimming and J lost 11 bases; unmatched junction nucleotides: 28. Germline V gene data show CDR1 as SQVTM and CDR2 as ANQGSEA. This CDR3 is 18 amino acids long.

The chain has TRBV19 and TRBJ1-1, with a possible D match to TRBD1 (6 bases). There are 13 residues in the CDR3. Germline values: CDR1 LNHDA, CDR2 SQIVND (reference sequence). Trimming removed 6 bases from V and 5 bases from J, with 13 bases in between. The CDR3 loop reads CASRFGGRTEAFF. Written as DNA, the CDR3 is TGTGCCAGTAGGTTCGGGGGGCGGACTGAAGCTTTCTTT.

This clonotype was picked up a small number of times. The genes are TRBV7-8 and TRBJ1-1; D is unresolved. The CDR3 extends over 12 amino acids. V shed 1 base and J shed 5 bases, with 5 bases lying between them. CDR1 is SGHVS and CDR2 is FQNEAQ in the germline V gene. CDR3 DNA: TGTGCCAGCAGCTTAGGGGAGACTGAAGCTTTCTTT. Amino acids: CASSLGETEAFF.

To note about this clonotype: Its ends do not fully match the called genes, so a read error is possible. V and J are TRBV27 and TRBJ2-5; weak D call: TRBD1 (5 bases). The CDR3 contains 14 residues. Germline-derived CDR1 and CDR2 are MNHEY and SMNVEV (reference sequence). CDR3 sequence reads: CASSLSAGQEAQYF. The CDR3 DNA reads TGTGCCAGCAGTTTATCGGCCGGACAAGAGGCCCAGTACTTC.

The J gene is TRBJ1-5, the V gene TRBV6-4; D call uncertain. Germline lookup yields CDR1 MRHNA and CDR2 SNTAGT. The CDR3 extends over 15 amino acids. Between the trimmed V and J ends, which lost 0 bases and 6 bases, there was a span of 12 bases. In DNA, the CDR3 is TGTGCCAGCAGTGACTCGCCTGGTTCCGGTCAGCCCCAGCATTTT. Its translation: CASSDSPGSGQPQHF.

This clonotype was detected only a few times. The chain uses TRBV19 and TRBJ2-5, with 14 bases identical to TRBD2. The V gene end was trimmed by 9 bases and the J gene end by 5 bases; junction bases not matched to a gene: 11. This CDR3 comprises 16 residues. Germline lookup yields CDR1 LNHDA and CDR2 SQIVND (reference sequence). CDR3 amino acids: CASGLAGGSQPETQYF. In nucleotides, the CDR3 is TGTGCCAGCGGACTAGCGGGAGGTTCCCAGCCGGAGACCCAGTACTTC.

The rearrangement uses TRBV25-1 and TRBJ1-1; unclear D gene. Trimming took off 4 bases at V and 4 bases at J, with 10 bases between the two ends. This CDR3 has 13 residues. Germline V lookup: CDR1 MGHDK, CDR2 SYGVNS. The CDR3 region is CASSATSSTEAFF. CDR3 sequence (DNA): TGTGCCAGCAGTGCGACAAGTTCCACTGAAGCTTTCTTT.

CDR3 sequence (DNA): TGTGCCAGCAGGATGACTAGCGGGAGGCTATATACGCAGTATTTT. Its translation is CASRMTSGRLYTQYF. The chain combines TRBV28 with TRBJ2-3; TRBD2 matches at 13 bases. Trimming removed 6 bases from V and 7 bases from J; junction bases left unmatched: 7. This CDR3 comprises 15 residues. Looked up from germline, CDR1 is MDHEN and CDR2 is SYDVKM.

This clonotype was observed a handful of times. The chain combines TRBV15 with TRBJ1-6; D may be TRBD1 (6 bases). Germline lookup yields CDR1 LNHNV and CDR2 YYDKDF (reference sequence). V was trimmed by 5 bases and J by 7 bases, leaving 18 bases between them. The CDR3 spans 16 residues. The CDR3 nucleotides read TGTGCCACCAGCGTCCGTGCCGGGACACCAAATTCACCCCTCCACTTT. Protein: CATSVRAGTPNSPLHF. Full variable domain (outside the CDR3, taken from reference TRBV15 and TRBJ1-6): DAMVIQNPRYQVTQFGKPVTLSCSQTLNHNVMYWYQQKSSQAPKLLFHYYDKDFNNEADTPDNFQSRRPNTSFCFLDIRSPGLGDTAMYLCATSVRAGTPNSPLHFGNGTRLTVT.

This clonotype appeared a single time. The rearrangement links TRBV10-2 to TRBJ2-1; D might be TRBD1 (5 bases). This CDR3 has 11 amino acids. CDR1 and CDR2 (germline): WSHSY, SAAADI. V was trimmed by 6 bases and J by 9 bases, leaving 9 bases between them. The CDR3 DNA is TGCGCCAGCAGGGGCAGGGTTGAGCAGTTCTTC. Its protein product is CASRGRVEQFF.

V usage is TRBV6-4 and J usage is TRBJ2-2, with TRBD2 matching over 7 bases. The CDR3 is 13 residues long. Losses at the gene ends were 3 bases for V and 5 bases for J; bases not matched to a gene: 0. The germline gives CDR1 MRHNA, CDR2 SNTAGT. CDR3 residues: CASSERETGELFF. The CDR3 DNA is TGTGCCAGCAGTGAGCGGGAGACCGGGGAGCTGTTTTTT.